This T cell receptor beta chain emerged from a study of blood T cell repertoires in COVID-19. The V and J ends lost 2 bases and 2 bases respectively, with 19 bases between them. Germline-derived CDR1 and CDR2 are MDHEN and SYDVKM. This CDR3 has 19 amino acids. Measured with immunoSEQ multiplex PCR; TCRdb has only the in-frame clones, and not every one. The sample yields more than 300,000 clones, roughly 90% seen once. V usage is TRBV28 and J usage is TRBJ2-6; a possible D gene is TRBD2 (5 bases). The origin of this receptor is a woman in her 30s who had been exposed to COVID-19. Sequencing input: PBMCs or T cells enriched from blood (not recorded which). The CDR3 region has the DNA TGTGCCAGCAGTTTAGGCAGAGCGATATACGGGGCTGGGGCCAACGTCCTGACTTTC. It is translated as CASSLGRAIYGAGANVLTF.